Sequencing of this T cell receptor (beta chain) was carried out in a study of beta chain features in type 1 diabetes. Comments on this clone: Its antigen remains unknown.

Germline V gene sequence: CDR1 MGHDK, CDR2 SYGVNS. V was clipped by 6 bases and J by 2 bases, with 2 bases between them. The CDR3 has 10 amino acids. Findings and caveats of the study: Whatever favoring of shorter templates PCR might show would apply equally to patients and controls. Across all four CD4+ subsets, people with type 1 diabetes showed modestly shorter TCRB CDR3s.

All of the sorted populations showed purity greater than 98%. TCRB transcripts that were expressed got sequenced, as all of the isolated RNA had been reverse transcribed. Data came from immunoSEQ multiplex PCR; TCRdb stores just in-frame clones and leaves some out. The repertoire has 240,000 or so clones, approximately 15% of them found once; the top ten carry approximately 0.021%. The material sequenced was naive CD4+ T cells from blood. This clonotype was obtained from a man in his thirties or forties with type 1 diabetes. The chain joins TRBV25-1 to TRBJ2-7; no firm D call. The DNA of the CDR3 is TGTGCCAGCAGCACCTACGAGCAGTACTTC. Translating gives CASSTYEQYF.